This TCR beta chain appears in the sequencing data of a study of CD8 T cells in ankylosing spondylitis. The study's findings and limits: What appeared characteristic of ankylosing spondylitis blood was a TCR beta motif of fewer than ten highly homologous variants.

This CDR3 comprises 13 residues. With 6 bases removed from V and 10 bases from J, the gap between germline ends came to 16 bases. As the method for making TCR beta libraries, quantitative 5'-RACE with molecular barcodes was used. TCRdb redid the calling of the 5' RACE reads with MiXCR, one entry per CDR3 protein. This table holds roughly 90,000 distinct CDR3 sequences, just under 9% found once. With regard to this clonotype: What it binds is not known.

The clonotype originates from a male donor with ankylosing spondylitis. The sequenced material came from blood, either unsorted or a sorted T cell fraction (not recorded which). The chain is built from TRBV12-3 or TRBV12-4 and TRBJ2-1, with D unclear. CDR3 nucleotides: TGTGCCAGCAGCCTCCCCTGGCCGCAGGAGCAGTTCTTC. Translated: CASSLPWPQEQFF.